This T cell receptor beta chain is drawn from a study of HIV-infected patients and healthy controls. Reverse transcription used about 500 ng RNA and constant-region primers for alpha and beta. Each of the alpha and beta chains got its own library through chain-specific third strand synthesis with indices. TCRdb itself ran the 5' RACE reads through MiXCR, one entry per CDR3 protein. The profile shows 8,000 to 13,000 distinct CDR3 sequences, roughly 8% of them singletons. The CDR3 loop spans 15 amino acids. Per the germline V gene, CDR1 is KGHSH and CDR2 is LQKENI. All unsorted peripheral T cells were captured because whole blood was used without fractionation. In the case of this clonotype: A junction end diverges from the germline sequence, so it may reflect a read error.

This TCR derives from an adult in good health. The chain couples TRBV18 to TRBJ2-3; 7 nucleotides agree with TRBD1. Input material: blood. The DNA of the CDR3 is TGTGCCAGCTCTCAGAACAGGGGTGGCACAGATATGCAGTATTTT. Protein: CASSQNRGGTDMQYF.